This TCR beta chain was retrieved from a study of technical replicates of blood from several donors. Deletions cut 5 bases from V and 2 bases from J, with 10 bases between. Looked up from germline, CDR1 is WSHSY and CDR2 is SAAADI. The CDR3 is 14 amino acids. Measured with immunoSEQ multiplex PCR; TCRdb has only the in-frame clones, and not every one. The data contain under 95,000 clones, roughly 98% of them singletons. The chain has TRBV10-2 and TRBJ2-1, with D maybe TRBD2 (6 bases). The sequenced sample was T cells isolated from PBMCs. This receptor was obtained from a human donor in good health. The DNA of the CDR3 is TGCGCCAGCAGTCCTAGCGAGACCTACAATGAGCAGTTCTTC. Translated: CASSPSETYNEQFF.